This paragraph covers one T cell receptor (beta chain) sequence. This specimen belongs to a study of regulatory T cells in long-lasting Graves disease. The CDR3 has 15 amino acids. CDR1 and CDR2 from the germline V gene are SGDLS and YYNGEE. V dropped 2 bases and J dropped 3; count of bases not matched to a gene: 5. This sample's time point: newly diagnosed GD, antithyroid drugs for less than 3 months. The TCR library was prepared using RNA isolated from PBMCs. Peripheral blood, at about 8.9 milliliters, went into EDTA tubes. Sequencing libraries for TCR beta were prepared with iRepertoire HTBI primers and Arm-PCR of CDR3 regions. One entry per CDR3 protein, called by TCRdb with MiXCR from the multiplex PCR reads. The sample lists about 420,000 distinct CDR3 sequences, about 17% occurring once. The same sample was also used in a study of T cells in Graves' hyperthyroidism and ophthalmopathy.

The receptor comes from a woman younger than 30 with Graves disease. Sequences were derived from peripheral blood mononuclear cells (PBMCs), sampled at new diagnosis, from a patient treated with antithyroid drugs. The J gene is TRBJ2-7, the V gene TRBV9; 10 bases line up with TRBD2. CDR3 sequence (DNA): TGTGCCAGCAGCGTTGGACTAGCGGAAAACTACGAGCAGTACTTC. Its translation: CASSVGLAENYEQYF.